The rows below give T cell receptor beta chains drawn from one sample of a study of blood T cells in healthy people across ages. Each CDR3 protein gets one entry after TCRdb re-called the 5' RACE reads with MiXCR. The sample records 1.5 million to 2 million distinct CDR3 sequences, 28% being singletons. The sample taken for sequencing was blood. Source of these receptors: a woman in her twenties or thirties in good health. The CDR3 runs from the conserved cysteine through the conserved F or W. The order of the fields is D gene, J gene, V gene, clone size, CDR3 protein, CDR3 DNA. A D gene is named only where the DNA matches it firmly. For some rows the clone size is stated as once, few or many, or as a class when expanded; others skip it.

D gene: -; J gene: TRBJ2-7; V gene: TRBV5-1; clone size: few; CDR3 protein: CASSLRLGTDSYEQYF; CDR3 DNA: TGCGCCAGCAGCTTAAGATTAGGGACGGATTCCTACGAGCAGTACTTC
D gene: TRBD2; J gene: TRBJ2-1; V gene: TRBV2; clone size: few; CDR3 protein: CASSEDGEGEQFF; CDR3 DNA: TGTGCCAGCAGTGAAGATGGGGAGGGTGAGCAGTTCTTC
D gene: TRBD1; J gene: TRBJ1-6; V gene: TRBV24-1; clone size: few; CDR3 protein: CATSDPRQGDNSPLHF; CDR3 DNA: TGTGCCACCAGTGACCCCAGACAGGGTGATAATTCACCCCTCCACTTT
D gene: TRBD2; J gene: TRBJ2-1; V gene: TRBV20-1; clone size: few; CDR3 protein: CSATGGLAGGSFNEQFF; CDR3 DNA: TGCAGTGCTACGGGTGGACTAGCGGGAGGGTCCTTCAATGAGCAGTTCTTC
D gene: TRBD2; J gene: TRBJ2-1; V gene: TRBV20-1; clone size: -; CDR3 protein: CSARVSGGAGEQFF; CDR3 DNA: TGCAGTGCTAGAGTTAGCGGGGGGGCCGGAGAGCAGTTCTTC
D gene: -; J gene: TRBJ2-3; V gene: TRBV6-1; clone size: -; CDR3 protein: CASSASRTRTADTQYF; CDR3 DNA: TGTGCCAGCAGCGCGTCCCGGACGAGGACGGCAGATACGCAGTATTTT
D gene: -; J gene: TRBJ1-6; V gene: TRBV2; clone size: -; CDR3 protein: CASSELGRGDSPLHF; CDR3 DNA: TGTGCCAGCAGTGAGTTGGGTCGGGGCGATTCACCCCTCCACTTT
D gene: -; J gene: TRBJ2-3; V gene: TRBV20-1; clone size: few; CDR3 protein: CSADNSATSTDTQYF; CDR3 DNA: TGCAGCGCCGACAACTCAGCGACTAGCACAGATACGCAGTATTTT
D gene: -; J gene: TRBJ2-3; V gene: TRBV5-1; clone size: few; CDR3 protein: CASSLVPIGSTDTQYF; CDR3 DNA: TGCGCCAGTAGCTTGGTACCAATCGGATCCACAGATACGCAGTATTTT
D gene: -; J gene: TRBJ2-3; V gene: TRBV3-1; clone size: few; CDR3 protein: CASSKVRRDTQYF; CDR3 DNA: TGTGCCAGCAGCAAGGTGAGAAGAGATACGCAGTATTTT
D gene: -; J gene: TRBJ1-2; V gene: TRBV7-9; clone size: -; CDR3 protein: CASSRAGQDYGYTF; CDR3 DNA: TGTGCCAGCAGTCGGGCGGGGCAGGACTATGGCTACACCTTC
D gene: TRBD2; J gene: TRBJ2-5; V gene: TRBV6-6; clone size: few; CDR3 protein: CASSYSGTSGGEETQYF; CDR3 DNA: TGTGCCAGCAGTTACTCTGGGACTAGCGGGGGGGAGGAGACCCAGTACTTC
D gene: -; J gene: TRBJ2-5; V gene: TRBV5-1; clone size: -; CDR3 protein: CAGSVGGPQETQYF; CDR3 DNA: TGCGCCGGCAGCGTGGGGGGACCCCAAGAGACCCAGTACTTC
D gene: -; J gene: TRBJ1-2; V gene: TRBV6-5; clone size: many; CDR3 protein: CASSPGQANYGYTF; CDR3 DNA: TGTGCCAGCAGTCCGGGACAAGCTAACTATGGCTACACCTTC
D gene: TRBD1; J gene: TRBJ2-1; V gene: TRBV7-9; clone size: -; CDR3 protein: CASSLGPLVDRRNNEQFF; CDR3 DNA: TGTGCCAGCAGCTTAGGCCCCCTGGTGGACAGGCGAAACAATGAGCAGTTCTTC
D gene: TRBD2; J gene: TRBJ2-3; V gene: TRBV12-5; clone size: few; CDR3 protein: CASGLYPLGLAGVVSDTQYF; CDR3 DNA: TGTGCTAGTGGTTTGTATCCCCTGGGACTAGCGGGAGTGGTCTCAGATACGCAGTATTTT
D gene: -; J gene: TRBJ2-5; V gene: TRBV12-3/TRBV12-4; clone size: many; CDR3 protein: CASSLGGLGGLTQYF; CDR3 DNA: TGTGCCAGCAGTTTAGGGGGACTCGGAGGCTTGACCCAGTACTTC
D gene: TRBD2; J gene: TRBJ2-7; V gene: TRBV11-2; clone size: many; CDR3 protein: CASSLAGGSDSYEQYF; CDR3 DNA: TGTGCCAGCAGCTTAGCCGGGGGGTCTGACTCCTACGAGCAGTACTTC
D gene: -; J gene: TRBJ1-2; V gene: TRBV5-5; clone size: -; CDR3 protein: CASTLGTTGYTF; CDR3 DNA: TGTGCCAGCACCCTGGGGACTACTGGCTACACCTTC
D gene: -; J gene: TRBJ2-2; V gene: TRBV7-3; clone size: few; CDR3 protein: CASSSVTGPGELFF; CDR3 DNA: TGTGCCAGCAGCTCTGTTACAGGGCCCGGGGAGCTGTTTTTT
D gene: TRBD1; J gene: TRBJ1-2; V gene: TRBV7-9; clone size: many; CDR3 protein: CASSLTGLNYGYTF; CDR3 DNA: TGTGCCAGCAGCTTGACAGGGCTTAACTATGGCTACACCTTC
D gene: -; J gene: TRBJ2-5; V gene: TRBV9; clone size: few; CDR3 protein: CAGSVSPSETQYF; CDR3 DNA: TGTGCCGGCAGCGTTTCTCCATCAGAGACCCAGTACTTC
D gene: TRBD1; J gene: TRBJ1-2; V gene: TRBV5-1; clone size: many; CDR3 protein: CASSLNEGAVGGYTF; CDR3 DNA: TGCGCCAGCAGCCTGAACGAGGGGGCCGTGGGAGGCTACACCTTC
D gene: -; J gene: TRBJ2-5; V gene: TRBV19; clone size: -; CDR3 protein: CAGSPGAETQYF; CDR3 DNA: TGTGCCGGTAGTCCAGGGGCCGAGACCCAGTACTTC
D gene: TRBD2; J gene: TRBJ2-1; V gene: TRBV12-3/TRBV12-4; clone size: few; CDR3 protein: CASRVAGGPMLNEQFF; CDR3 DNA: TGTGCCAGCAGGGTAGCGGGAGGGCCTATGTTAAATGAGCAGTTCTTC
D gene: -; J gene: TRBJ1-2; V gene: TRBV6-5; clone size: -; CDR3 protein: CASSYSINRVGYGYTF; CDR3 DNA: TGTGCCAGCAGTTACTCGATTAACAGGGTGGGATATGGCTACACCTTC
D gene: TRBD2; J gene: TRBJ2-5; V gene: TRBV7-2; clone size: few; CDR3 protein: CASSPEQAGSLGTQYF; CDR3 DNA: TGTGCCAGCAGCCCGGAGCAAGCGGGGAGCTTGGGGACCCAGTACTTC
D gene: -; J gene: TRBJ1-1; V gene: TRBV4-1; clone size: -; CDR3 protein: CASSQEVPGEGTEAFF; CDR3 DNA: TGCGCCAGCAGCCAAGAGGTCCCAGGGGAGGGGACTGAAGCTTTCTTT
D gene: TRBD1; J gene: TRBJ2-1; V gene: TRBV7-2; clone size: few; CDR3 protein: CASSLAGGTGYNEQFF; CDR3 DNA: TGTGCCAGCAGCTTAGCGGGGGGGACAGGGTACAATGAGCAGTTCTTC
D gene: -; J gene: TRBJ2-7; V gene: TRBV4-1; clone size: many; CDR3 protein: CASSQEGLYEQYF; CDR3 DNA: TGCGCCAGCAGCCAAGAAGGGCTCTACGAGCAGTACTTC
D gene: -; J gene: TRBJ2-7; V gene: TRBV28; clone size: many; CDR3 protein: CASSPTGSIYEQYF; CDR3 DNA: TGTGCCAGCAGTCCTACAGGGTCCATCTACGAGCAGTACTTC
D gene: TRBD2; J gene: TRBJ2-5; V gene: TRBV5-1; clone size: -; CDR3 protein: CASRRTSGGVAETQYF; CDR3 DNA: TGCGCCAGCAGACGGACTAGCGGGGGGGTCGCGGAGACCCAGTACTTC
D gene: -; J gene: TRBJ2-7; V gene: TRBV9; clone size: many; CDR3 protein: CASSVTATSYEQYF; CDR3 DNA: TGTGCCAGCAGCGTGACAGCAACCTCCTACGAGCAGTACTTC
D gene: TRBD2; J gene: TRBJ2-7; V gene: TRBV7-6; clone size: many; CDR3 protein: CASSLGGAGSSYEQYF; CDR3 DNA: TGTGCCAGCAGCTTAGGTGGAGCGGGAAGCTCCTACGAGCAGTACTTC
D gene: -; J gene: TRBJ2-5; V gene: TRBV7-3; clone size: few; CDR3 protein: CASNLNPAQETQYF; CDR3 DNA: TGTGCCAGCAACTTAAATCCGGCACAAGAGACCCAGTACTTC
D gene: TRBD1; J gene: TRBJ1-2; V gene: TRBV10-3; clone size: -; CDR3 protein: CAISLTGEGYGYTF; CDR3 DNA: TGTGCCATCAGTTTGACAGGGGAAGGATATGGCTACACCTTC